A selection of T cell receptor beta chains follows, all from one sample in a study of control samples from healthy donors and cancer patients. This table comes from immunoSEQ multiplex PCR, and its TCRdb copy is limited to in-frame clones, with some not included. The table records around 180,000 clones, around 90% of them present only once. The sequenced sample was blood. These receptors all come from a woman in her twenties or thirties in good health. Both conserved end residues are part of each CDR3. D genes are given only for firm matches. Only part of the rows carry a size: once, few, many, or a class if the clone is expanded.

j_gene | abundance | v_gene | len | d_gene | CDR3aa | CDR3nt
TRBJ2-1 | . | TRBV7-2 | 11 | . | CASSLAFEQFF | TGTGCCAGCAGCTTAGCTTTTGAGCAGTTCTTC
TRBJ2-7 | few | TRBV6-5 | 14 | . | CASSQTGGPYEQYF | TGTGCCAGCAGTCAGACAGGAGGTCCCTACGAGCAGTACTTC
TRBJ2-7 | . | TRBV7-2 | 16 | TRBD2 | CASSPPGLAGVYEQYF | TGTGCCAGCAGCCCGCCGGGACTAGCGGGAGTCTACGAGCAGTACTTC
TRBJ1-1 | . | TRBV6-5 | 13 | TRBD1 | CASGQGAVTEAFF | TGTGCCAGCGGACAGGGGGCAGTCACTGAAGCTTTCTTT
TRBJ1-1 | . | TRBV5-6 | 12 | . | CASSLAGGGAFF | TGTGCCAGCAGCTTGGCAGGCGGAGGAGCTTTCTTT
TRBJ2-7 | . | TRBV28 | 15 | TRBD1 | CASSSPTGGKNEQYF | TGTGCCAGCAGTTCGCCGACAGGGGGCAAGAACGAGCAGTACTTC
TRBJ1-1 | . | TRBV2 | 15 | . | CASSAGRTVNTEAFF | TGTGCCAGCAGTGCAGGGCGGACGGTCAACACTGAAGCTTTCTTT
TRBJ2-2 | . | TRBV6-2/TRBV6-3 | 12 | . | CASSYGTGELFF | TGTGCCAGCAGTTATGGGACCGGGGAGCTGTTTTTT
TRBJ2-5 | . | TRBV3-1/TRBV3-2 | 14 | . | CASSPTGIRETQYF | TGTGCCAGCAGCCCAACAGGGATAAGGGAGACCCAGTACTTC
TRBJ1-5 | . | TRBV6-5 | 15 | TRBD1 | CASSRRQGRGQPQHF | TGTGCCAGCAGCAGAAGACAGGGCCGTGGTCAGCCCCAGCATTTT
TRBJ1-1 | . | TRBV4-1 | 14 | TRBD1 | CASSQIRGYTEAFF | TGCGCCAGCAGCCAGATCAGGGGGTACACTGAAGCTTTCTTT